The 25 T cell receptor beta chains below were found in one sample sequenced in a study of blood T cell repertoires in COVID-19. Profiled with immunoSEQ multiplex PCR; TCRdb holds only in-frame clones, not every one. This table holds more than 200,000 clones, roughly 80% found once. Sequencing used peripheral blood. The receptors stem from a woman aged 80 or over with acute or convalescent COVID-19.

This clone has more than one count but fewer than ten. This chain uses TRBV12-5 with TRBJ2-3, with 11 bases identical to TRBD2. Losses at the gene ends were 2 bases for V and 1 base for J; bases not matched to a gene: 11. Germline CDR1 reads LGHNT; CDR2 reads FRNRAP. CDR3 size: 19 residues. The CDR3 nucleotides read TGTGCTAGTGGTTTGCCAACTAGCGGGGGCGGTGTTGGCACAGATACGCAGTATTTT. It codes for CASGLPTSGGGVGTDTQYF.

V usage is TRBV9 and J usage is TRBJ2-1; tentatively, D is TRBD1 (6 bases). The CDR3 contains 12 residues. Between the trimmed V and J ends, which lost 0 bases and 11 bases, there was a span of 9 bases. CDR1 is SGDLS and CDR2 is YYNGEE in the germline V gene. The CDR3 spells CASSVDREKQFF. The CDR3 DNA is TGTGCCAGCAGCGTAGACAGGGAGAAGCAGTTCTTC.

CDR3 in amino acids: CASMVAGGTYNEQFF. CDR3 bases: TGTGCCAGCATGGTAGCGGGTGGCACCTACAATGAGCAGTTCTTC. The V and J genes are TRBV27 and TRBJ2-1; 7 nucleotides align to TRBD2. Germline values: CDR1 MNHEY, CDR2 SMNVEV (reference sequence). V was clipped by 7 bases and J by 2 bases; unmatched bases: 8. The CDR3 contains 15 residues.

The chain couples TRBV6-1 to TRBJ2-3; 10 positions match TRBD2. The CDR3 is 15 amino acids. After removal of 3 bases from V and 4 bases from J, the junction contained 4 bases not matched to a gene. Germline assignment: CDR1 MNHNS and CDR2 SASEGT. CDR3 nucleotide sequence: TGTGCCAGCAGTGACCCTAGCGGGGGTTCAGATACGCAGTATTTT. It encodes CASSDPSGGSDTQYF.

The V call is TRBV28, the J call TRBJ1-1; no firm D call. The CDR3 runs to 15 residues. The germline gives CDR1 MDHEN, CDR2 SYDVKM. Trimming removed 3 bases from V and 0 bases from J, with 11 bases in between. The CDR3 bases are TGTGCCAGCAGTTTGCCGGGAGACATGAACACTGAAGCTTTCTTT. Protein: CASSLPGDMNTEAFF.

The CDR3 DNA sequence: TGTGCCACCAGTGATCCCTTTTCATTGGAGAAGGCAGATACGCAGTATTTT. It specifies CATSDPFSLEKADTQYF. V and J are TRBV24-1 and TRBJ2-3; the D is unclear. Germline CDR1 reads KGHDR; CDR2 reads SFDVKD. The CDR3 sequence is 17 residues long. V was cut by 3 bases and J by 4 bases, with 19 bases left in between.

This sequence joins TRBV7-3 and TRBJ2-2; TRBD2 matches at 8 bases. The CDR3 covers 15 residues. Germline assignment: CDR1 SGHTA and CDR2 FQGTGA. The V and J ends lost 4 bases and 2 bases, in that order; junction bases with no gene match: 3. The CDR3 region is CASSSLAGNTGELFF. The CDR3 bases are TGTGCCAGCAGCTCTCTAGCGGGTAACACCGGGGAGCTGTTTTTT.

V usage is TRBV7-2 and J usage is TRBJ2-1, with 8 bases fitting TRBD1. This CDR3 spans 16 amino acids. CDR1 is SGHTA, CDR2 FQGNSA, per germline. The V and J ends lost 0 bases and 3 bases, in that order; junction bases with no gene match: 4. The CDR3 sequence: CASSLAQGAVYNEQFF. CDR3 nucleotides: TGTGCCAGCAGCTTAGCCCAGGGGGCGGTCTACAATGAGCAGTTCTTC.

V and J are TRBV27 and TRBJ2-3; TRBD2 matches 11 bases. CDR1 MNHEY and CDR2 SMNVEV come from the germline V gene (reference sequence). Trimming cost V 6 bases and J 5 bases; bases outside gene matches: 13. This CDR3 has 17 residues. The CDR3 DNA reads as TGTGCCAGCAGGGTTAGCGGGAGGGCACCTCGTGGAGATACGCAGTATTTT. Translating it yields CASRVSGRAPRGDTQYF.

In its sample, this clone was seen once. DNA for the CDR3: TGTGCCAGCAGCCAAGACACTAAGGGCGGGGGGGCGACAGATACGCAGTATTTT. Residues: CASSQDTKGGGATDTQYF. J is TRBJ2-3 and V is TRBV4-2; 9 nucleotides line up with TRBD2. J was trimmed by 3 bases and V by 0 bases; bases with no gene match: 10. The CDR3 contains 18 residues. Germline V gene sequence: CDR1 LGHNA, CDR2 YNFKEQ.

This clone occurred once. The chain has TRBV10-3 and TRBJ2-7; 9 positions agree with TRBD1. The CDR3 runs to 13 residues. Trimming cost V 5 bases and J 4 bases; bases outside gene matches: 3. Germline V gene lookup returns CDR1 ENHRY and CDR2 SYGVKD. The CDR3 coding sequence is TGTGCCATCAGTACCGGGACAGGGTACGAGCAGTACTTC. It encodes CAISTGTGYEQYF.

The chain employs TRBV4-3 and TRBJ2-3; 12 bases match TRBD2. With V trimmed by 4 bases and J by 0 bases, 8 bases remained unmatched. Germline values: CDR1 LGHNA, CDR2 YSLEER. CDR3 length: 18 residues. The CDR3 sequence is CASSPRLAGDFSTDTQYF. CDR3 bases: TGCGCCAGCAGCCCACGACTAGCGGGGGACTTTAGCACAGATACGCAGTATTTT.

CDR3 in amino acids: CASSLALSQTRTGELFF. The DNA for the CDR3 is TGCGCCAGCAGCTTGGCCCTGTCCCAAACTCGGACCGGGGAGCTGTTTTTT. V and J are TRBV5-1 and TRBJ2-2, with D uncertain. Per the germline V gene, CDR1 is SGHRS and CDR2 is YFSETQ. V shed 0 bases and J shed 5 bases, with 17 bases lying between them. CDR3 length: 17 amino acids.

The chain is built from TRBV19 and TRBJ1-4, with 7 bases aligning to TRBD1. Germline CDR1 LNHDA, CDR2 SQIVND (reference sequence). Germline trimming cut 8 bases from V and 5 bases from J; bases unmatched to any gene: 11. The CDR3 extends over 15 amino acids. The CDR3 nucleotides read TGTGCCAGTCATCACGCGGGACAGTCCAATGAAAAACTGTTTTTT. It translates to CASHHAGQSNEKLFF.

This chain links TRBV7-3 with TRBJ2-1, with TRBD1 identical over 7 bases. V shed 5 bases and J 4 bases; nucleotides not matched to a gene: 2. Germline V gene data show CDR1 as SGHTA and CDR2 as FQGTGA. The CDR3 consists of 13 residues. CDR3 loop: CASSPGQYNEQFF. CDR3 sequence (DNA): TGTGCCAGCAGCCCGGGACAGTACAATGAGCAGTTCTTC.

This clone was observed a single time. The V and J genes are TRBV4-2 and TRBJ1-4; a weak D match, TRBD1 (6 bases). CDR1 LGHNA and CDR2 YNFKEQ come from the germline V gene. With 4 bases removed from V and 5 bases from J, the gap between germline ends came to 14 bases. The CDR3 covers 15 residues. CDR3 sequence reads: CASSLTQGLNEKLFF. The CDR3 coding sequence is TGTGCCAGCAGCCTTACACAGGGCCTGAATGAAAAACTGTTTTTT.

The J gene is TRBJ2-5, the V gene TRBV3-1 (or the pseudogene TRBV3-2); the match to TRBD1 covers 8 bases. The V gene end was trimmed by 1 base and the J gene end by 2 bases; junction bases not matched to a gene: 3. This CDR3 contains 15 residues. Looked up from germline, CDR1 is LGHDT and CDR2 is YNNKEL (reference sequence). CDR3 protein: CASSQGTGRQETQYF. The CDR3 nucleotides read TGTGCCAGCAGCCAAGGGACAGGGAGGCAAGAGACCCAGTACTTC.

Concerning this clone itself: This sample includes further DNA sequences coding for the same CDR3. The rearrangement links TRBV6-5 to TRBJ1-1; D call uncertain. CDR3 size: 12 residues. The germline gives CDR1 MNHEY, CDR2 SVGAGI. Trimming stripped 6 bases from V and 2 bases from J, with 7 bases between. The CDR3 region has the DNA TGTGCCAGCAGAGCAGGCAACACTGAAGCTTTCTTT. Protein product: CASRAGNTEAFF.

This clone was seen once. V is TRBV27 and J is TRBJ1-6; D remains ambiguous. Germline CDR1 is MNHEY and CDR2 is SMNVEV (reference sequence). Trimming removed 6 bases at V and 8 bases at J, with 11 bases between. The CDR3 runs to 13 residues. The CDR3 protein is CASSPLSDSPLHF. The CDR3 DNA reads as TGTGCCAGCAGCCCCCTCAGTGATTCACCCCTCCACTTT.

V usage is TRBV4-2 and J usage is TRBJ1-6, with 8 bases identical to TRBD1. This CDR3 has 15 residues. CDR1 is LGHNA, CDR2 YNFKEQ, per germline. V lost 4 bases, J lost 7 bases, and 6 bases stayed unmatched. CDR3 DNA: TGTGCCAGCAGCCGCCCAGGGGGCGAAAATTCACCCCTCCACTTT. This sequence encodes CASSRPGGENSPLHF.

The genes are TRBV5-6 and TRBJ2-1; D is perhaps TRBD2 (7 bases). The CDR3 spans 16 residues. V was clipped by 4 bases and J by 14 bases, with 28 bases between them. Germline V gene lookup returns CDR1 SGHDT and CDR2 YYEEEE. CDR3: CASSRPLAGAPSGEFF. Here the CDR3 DNA reads TGTGCCAGCAGCCGTCCCCTTGCGGGGGCGCCGTCAGGGGAGTTCTTC.

V and J are TRBV5-4 and TRBJ2-6, with 8 positions matching TRBD1. This CDR3 comprises 17 residues. J lost 1 base, V lost 6 bases, and 9 bases had no gene match. Germline CDR1 reads SGHNT; CDR2 reads YYREEE (reference sequence). The CDR3 sequence is CASTPGQGSSGANVLTF. CDR3 DNA: TGTGCCAGCACCCCAGGACAGGGTTCGTCTGGGGCCAACGTCCTGACTTTC.

This clone has just one count. The J gene is TRBJ1-1, the V gene TRBV2; the match to TRBD1 covers 9 bases. Germline V lookup: CDR1 SNHLY, CDR2 FYNNEI. The CDR3 length is 13 residues. Trimming at V came to 8 bases and at J to 4 bases, leaving 5 bases not matched to a gene. CDR3 region: CASRGQGGTEAFF. The CDR3 region has the DNA TGTGCCAGCCGGGGACAGGGTGGCACTGAAGCTTTCTTT.

This clone was detected only a few times. The chain recombines TRBV27 with TRBJ1-4; 7 bases are a match to TRBD1. The J segment lost 8 bases and the V segment lost 6 bases, leaving 3 bases of the junction unmatched. Germline CDR1 and CDR2: MNHEY and SMNVEV (reference sequence). The CDR3 is 12 amino acids. The CDR3 loop is CASRGGEEKLFF. CDR3 sequence (DNA): TGTGCCAGCAGAGGGGGCGAGGAAAAACTGTTTTTT.

The J gene is TRBJ1-4, the V gene TRBV4-3; 11 bases map to TRBD1. The V gene's germline CDR1 is LGHNA and CDR2 YSLEER. Trimming removed 3 bases from V and 7 bases from J; junction bases left unmatched: 4. The CDR3 extends over 15 amino acids. The CDR3: CASSQEDRGLEKLFF. The CDR3 bases are TGCGCCAGCAGCCAGGAGGACAGGGGGCTTGAAAAACTGTTTTTT.